A single sample is the source of the 6 T cell receptor beta chains below, sequenced in a study of shared clonotypes between healthy human individuals (dated by TCRdb to between 2020 and 2021). Receptors were amplified or captured by the immunoSEQ multiplex PCR assay. The source is immuneACCESS, and TCRdb retained only in-frame sequences with V and J called. Part of the clones is not carried over; for the studies checked, unresolved V genes explain less than half of this, and the remainder is unexplained. Within this sample are over a million clones, with 95% to 99% of them counted one time only. The ten largest clones represent approximately 0.45% of the sample. Sequencing input: naive CD4+ T cells sorted from blood. This specimen's cell subset or site label, interpreted: CD45RA+ positively selected. The source of these receptors is a man aged 30-40 years in good health.

The J gene is TRBJ1-1, the V gene TRBV2, with unresolved D. Per the germline V gene, CDR1 is SNHLY and CDR2 is FYNNEI. The ends were cut back, 1 base at V and 7 bases at J, with 10 bases in the middle. This CDR3 has 13 amino acids. The CDR3 DNA sequence: TGTGCCAGCAGTGAAGTTGAGGAGGGTGAAGCTTTCTTT. It is translated as CASSEVEEGEAFF.

The chain links TRBV28 to TRBJ2-7, with D maybe TRBD1 (6 bases). CDR1 is MDHEN and CDR2 is SYDVKM in the germline V gene. The CDR3 has 15 residues. Trimming cost V 3 bases and J 9 bases, with 21 bases left between them. The CDR3 nucleotides read TGTGCCAGCAGTTTTCCCCCGGGACATATCCACGGGCAGTACTTC. This sequence encodes CASSFPPGHIHGQYF.

This chain uses TRBV19 with TRBJ2-1; tentatively, D is TRBD2 (5 bases). Per the germline V gene, CDR1 is LNHDA and CDR2 is SQIVND (reference sequence). Deletions cut 3 bases from V and 10 bases from J, with 19 bases between. This CDR3 comprises 15 residues. CDR3 sequence reads: CASSINRPEVREQFF. The CDR3 DNA reads as TGTGCCAGTAGTATTAACCGCCCGGAGGTCCGGGAGCAGTTCTTC.

The gene calls are TRBV5-4 and TRBJ1-2; D is undetermined. V lost 4 bases, J lost 0 bases, and 16 bases lay in between. Germline V gene data show CDR1 as SGHNT and CDR2 as YYREEE (reference sequence). This CDR3 comprises 16 residues. The CDR3 region is CASSPADAPANYGYTF. CDR3 in DNA: TGTGCCAGCAGCCCCGCGGACGCCCCAGCTAACTATGGCTACACCTTC.

As regards this clone: This sample includes further DNA sequences coding for the same CDR3. This rearrangement joins TRBV5-6 to TRBJ2-7; D unresolved. Between the trimmed V and J ends, which lost 1 base and 4 bases, there was a span of 6 bases. Per germline, CDR1 SGHDT and CDR2 YYEEEE. This CDR3 contains 12 residues. The CDR3 DNA is TGTGCCAGCAGCTTGAGAAGTTACGAGCAGTACTTC. Protein product: CASSLRSYEQYF.

The chain uses TRBV28 and TRBJ1-1; 7 nucleotides agree with TRBD1. CDR3 size: 16 residues. From germline, CDR1 is MDHEN and CDR2 SYDVKM. Trimming took 2 bases from V and 4 from J; bases not matched to a gene: 10. Here the CDR3 reads CASSLMRRGAGTEAFF. The CDR3 DNA reads as TGTGCCAGCAGTTTAATGCGCAGGGGGGCGGGCACTGAAGCTTTCTTT.